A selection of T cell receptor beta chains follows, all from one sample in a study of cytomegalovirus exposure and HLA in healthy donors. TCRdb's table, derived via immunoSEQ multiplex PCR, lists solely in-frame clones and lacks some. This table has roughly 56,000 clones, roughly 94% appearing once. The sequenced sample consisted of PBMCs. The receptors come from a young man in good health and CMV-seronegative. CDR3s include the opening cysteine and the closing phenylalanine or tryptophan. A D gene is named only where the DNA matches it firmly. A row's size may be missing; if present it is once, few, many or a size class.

CDR3nt: TGTGCCAGCAGCTGGGGACAGATCTCTTTCTTT
CDR3aa: CASSWGQISFF
len: 11
d_gene: TRBD1
v_gene: TRBV5-4
j_gene: TRBJ1-1
abundance: -

CDR3nt: TGTGCCACCAGCAGAGATAGAGGGACTAATCACGAGCAGTACTTC
CDR3aa: CATSRDRGTNHEQYF
len: 15
d_gene: TRBD2
v_gene: TRBV15
j_gene: TRBJ2-7
abundance: -

CDR3nt: TGTGCCAGCAGCCAACTGGGAGCGTATCAGCCCCAGCATTTT
CDR3aa: CASSQLGAYQPQHF
len: 14
d_gene: -
v_gene: TRBV7-8
j_gene: TRBJ1-5
abundance: -

CDR3nt: TGTGCCAGCAGCCTTAGCGGGAGTGTCCACGAGCAGTACTTC
CDR3aa: CASSLSGSVHEQYF
len: 14
d_gene: TRBD2
v_gene: TRBV5-4
j_gene: TRBJ2-7
abundance: once

CDR3nt: TGTGCCAGCAGCGGACAGGGTATTCACTATGGCTACACCTTC
CDR3aa: CASSGQGIHYGYTF
len: 14
d_gene: TRBD1
v_gene: TRBV7-9
j_gene: TRBJ1-2
abundance: -

CDR3nt: TGTGCCAGCAGCGTACGAGGGAGTCCCACAGATACGCAGTATTTT
CDR3aa: CASSVRGSPTDTQYF
len: 15
d_gene: -
v_gene: TRBV9
j_gene: TRBJ2-3
abundance: -

CDR3nt: TGTGCCATAACCGGGACAGGGGTCGAGCAGTACTTC
CDR3aa: CAITGTGVEQYF
len: 12
d_gene: TRBD1
v_gene: TRBV2
j_gene: TRBJ2-7
abundance: -

CDR3nt: TGTGCCAGCAGCTCCGGACTAGCGGGAGGTTACGAGCAGTACTTC
CDR3aa: CASSSGLAGGYEQYF
len: 15
d_gene: TRBD2
v_gene: TRBV11-3
j_gene: TRBJ2-7
abundance: -

CDR3nt: TGTGCCAGCAGCCCCCGGACAGCCGGTCCTGATGGCTACACCTTC
CDR3aa: CASSPRTAGPDGYTF
len: 15
d_gene: -
v_gene: TRBV11-2
j_gene: TRBJ1-2
abundance: -

CDR3nt: TGTGCCAGCAGCTCGGTAGTATGGGGACACGGATACGAGCAGTACTTC
CDR3aa: CASSSVVWGHGYEQYF
len: 16
d_gene: -
v_gene: TRBV7-2
j_gene: TRBJ2-7
abundance: -

CDR3nt: TGTGCCAGTAGTAAGGCAGGGGCCGGTGAAGCTTTCTTT
CDR3aa: CASSKAGAGEAFF
len: 13
d_gene: -
v_gene: TRBV19
j_gene: TRBJ1-1
abundance: -

CDR3nt: TGTGCCAGCAGCCCCCTTACAGGGGATGGCTACACCTTC
CDR3aa: CASSPLTGDGYTF
len: 13
d_gene: TRBD1
v_gene: TRBV14
j_gene: TRBJ1-2
abundance: -

CDR3nt: TGTGCCAGCAGTTCTCCGAGGGAGCAGTACTTC
CDR3aa: CASSSPREQYF
len: 11
d_gene: -
v_gene: TRBV6-6
j_gene: TRBJ2-7
abundance: -

CDR3nt: TGTGCCAGCAGCCTAGTAGGACAGTTACTAATCGATGGCTACACCTTC
CDR3aa: CASSLVGQLLIDGYTF
len: 16
d_gene: -
v_gene: TRBV7-2
j_gene: TRBJ1-2
abundance: -

CDR3nt: TGTGCCAGCACCCCGGACAGCTCAAACACCGGGGAGCTGTTTTTT
CDR3aa: CASTPDSSNTGELFF
len: 15
d_gene: -
v_gene: TRBV2
j_gene: TRBJ2-2
abundance: -

CDR3nt: TGTGCCAGCATTCCCTCCTATGTGAGGAATGAGCAGTTCTTC
CDR3aa: CASIPSYVRNEQFF
len: 14
d_gene: -
v_gene: TRBV28
j_gene: TRBJ2-1
abundance: -

CDR3nt: TGTGCCAGCAGTAGAGCGGGAGACATCACCGGGGAGCTGTTTTTT
CDR3aa: CASSRAGDITGELFF
len: 15
d_gene: TRBD2
v_gene: TRBV6-6
j_gene: TRBJ2-2
abundance: -

CDR3nt: TGTGCCAGCAGCCCGCGGACGGGCGAGGGTACGCAGTATTTT
CDR3aa: CASSPRTGEGTQYF
len: 14
d_gene: -
v_gene: TRBV7-2
j_gene: TRBJ2-3
abundance: -

CDR3nt: TGCAGTGCTAGAGGGACAGACAAAGCTTTCTTT
CDR3aa: CSARGTDKAFF
len: 11
d_gene: -
v_gene: TRBV20-1
j_gene: TRBJ1-1
abundance: -

CDR3nt: TGTGCCAGCAGTGAGCTAGCGGGGGAGTACTTC
CDR3aa: CASSELAGEYF
len: 11
d_gene: TRBD2
v_gene: TRBV6-1
j_gene: TRBJ2-7
abundance: -

CDR3nt: TGTGCCAGCAGTGAATTAGAGGGACTAGCCAAAAACATTCAGTACTTC
CDR3aa: CASSELEGLAKNIQYF
len: 16
d_gene: -
v_gene: TRBV6-1
j_gene: TRBJ2-4
abundance: once

CDR3nt: TGTGCCATCAGTGAGCAGGGGGTAGGTCAGCCCCAGCATTTT
CDR3aa: CAISEQGVGQPQHF
len: 14
d_gene: TRBD1
v_gene: TRBV10-3
j_gene: TRBJ1-5
abundance: -

CDR3nt: TGCGCCAGCAGCTTGACAGAAATGAACACTGAAGCTTTCTTT
CDR3aa: CASSLTEMNTEAFF
len: 14
d_gene: -
v_gene: TRBV5-1
j_gene: TRBJ1-1
abundance: -

CDR3nt: TGTGCCAGCAGCTTAGAAGCTAACAGGGGGAATCAGCCCCAGCATTTT
CDR3aa: CASSLEANRGNQPQHF
len: 16
d_gene: TRBD1
v_gene: TRBV7-8
j_gene: TRBJ1-5
abundance: -

CDR3nt: TGTGCCAGCAGTTTTGGGGGGATGGATGGCTACACCTTC
CDR3aa: CASSFGGMDGYTF
len: 13
d_gene: -
v_gene: TRBV28
j_gene: TRBJ1-2
abundance: -

CDR3nt: TGTGCCAGCAGTACTGACATCTACGAGCAGTACTTC
CDR3aa: CASSTDIYEQYF
len: 12
d_gene: -
v_gene: TRBV2
j_gene: TRBJ2-7
abundance: -

CDR3nt: TGTGCCAGCAGCCCTTACAGGGACCATCAGCCCCAGCATTTT
CDR3aa: CASSPYRDHQPQHF
len: 14
d_gene: -
v_gene: TRBV6-5
j_gene: TRBJ1-5
abundance: few

CDR3nt: TGTGCCAGCAGTGTTCTGCCGGGACAGGTGAACACCGGGGAGCTGTTTTTT
CDR3aa: CASSVLPGQVNTGELFF
len: 17
d_gene: TRBD1
v_gene: TRBV6-1
j_gene: TRBJ2-2
abundance: -

CDR3nt: TGTGCCAGCAGCAAAAGGGACAGGGTGGCCGGAAACACCATATATTTT
CDR3aa: CASSKRDRVAGNTIYF
len: 16
d_gene: TRBD1
v_gene: TRBV2
j_gene: TRBJ1-3
abundance: once

CDR3nt: TGCGCCAGCAGTAAAGGGGAGACTAGGGGGGGCAATGAGCAGTTCTTC
CDR3aa: CASSKGETRGGNEQFF
len: 16
d_gene: -
v_gene: TRBV10-2
j_gene: TRBJ2-1
abundance: -

CDR3nt: TGTGCCAGCAGCTTAAGGGACAGGGAGGTGGATACGCAGTATTTT
CDR3aa: CASSLRDREVDTQYF
len: 15
d_gene: TRBD1
v_gene: TRBV13
j_gene: TRBJ2-3
abundance: -

CDR3nt: TGTGCCAGCCGAACTAAGAGGACTGCCTACAATGAGCAGTTCTTC
CDR3aa: CASRTKRTAYNEQFF
len: 15
d_gene: -
v_gene: TRBV18
j_gene: TRBJ2-1
abundance: -

CDR3nt: TGTGCCAGCAGCCCGTTACCGGGACAGGGGGACTCTAACTATGGCTACACCTTC
CDR3aa: CASSPLPGQGDSNYGYTF
len: 18
d_gene: TRBD1
v_gene: TRBV7-9
j_gene: TRBJ1-2
abundance: -

CDR3nt: TGTGCCAGCAGCCCTAGCCGTGCTGAGCAGTTCTTC
CDR3aa: CASSPSRAEQFF
len: 12
d_gene: -
v_gene: TRBV7-3
j_gene: TRBJ2-1
abundance: -

CDR3nt: TGTGCCAGCTCACCAAACATGAACACTGAAGCTTTCTTT
CDR3aa: CASSPNMNTEAFF
len: 13
d_gene: -
v_gene: TRBV18
j_gene: TRBJ1-1
abundance: -

CDR3nt: TGCGCCAGCAGCTCCAACTACAATGAGCAGTTCTTC
CDR3aa: CASSSNYNEQFF
len: 12
d_gene: -
v_gene: TRBV5-1
j_gene: TRBJ2-1
abundance: -

CDR3nt: TGTGCCAGCAGTTTAGAGACAGGGGGAGAAAAACTGTTTTTT
CDR3aa: CASSLETGGEKLFF
len: 14
d_gene: TRBD1
v_gene: TRBV27
j_gene: TRBJ1-4
abundance: -

CDR3nt: TGTGCCAGCAGCTTAACGGGCGGCGGGAGCCTTGAGACCCAGTACTTC
CDR3aa: CASSLTGGGSLETQYF
len: 16
d_gene: TRBD2
v_gene: TRBV7-3
j_gene: TRBJ2-5
abundance: -

CDR3nt: TGCGCCAGCAGCCAACTAGGGCAGGGCAGCTCCTACGAGCAGTACTTC
CDR3aa: CASSQLGQGSSYEQYF
len: 16
d_gene: -
v_gene: TRBV4-3
j_gene: TRBJ2-7
abundance: -

CDR3nt: TGCGCCAGCAGCCCGACAGTTCACTATGGCTACACCTTC
CDR3aa: CASSPTVHYGYTF
len: 13
d_gene: -
v_gene: TRBV4-3
j_gene: TRBJ1-2
abundance: -

CDR3nt: TGTGCCTGGAGCCCGGGACAGGGGTCTGGCCGCGAAAAACTGTTTTTT
CDR3aa: CAWSPGQGSGREKLFF
len: 16
d_gene: TRBD1
v_gene: TRBV30
j_gene: TRBJ1-4
abundance: -

CDR3nt: TGTGCCAGCATTGCATGGAGTACGGACACTGAAGCTTTCTTT
CDR3aa: CASIAWSTDTEAFF
len: 14
d_gene: -
v_gene: TRBV28
j_gene: TRBJ1-1
abundance: few

CDR3nt: TGTGCCAGCAGCTTAGTTCGGAATGAGCAGTTCTTC
CDR3aa: CASSLVRNEQFF
len: 12
d_gene: -
v_gene: TRBV11-2
j_gene: TRBJ2-1
abundance: -

CDR3nt: TGTGCCAGCAGCGCGGGGACAGGGGGCAATGAGCAGTTCTTC
CDR3aa: CASSAGTGGNEQFF
len: 14
d_gene: TRBD1
v_gene: TRBV9
j_gene: TRBJ2-1
abundance: -

CDR3nt: TGTGCCAGCAGCCGAGGGACTCCCCAGAGCTCCTACAATGAGCAGTTCTTC
CDR3aa: CASSRGTPQSSYNEQFF
len: 17
d_gene: -
v_gene: TRBV14
j_gene: TRBJ2-1
abundance: once

CDR3nt: TGTGCCAGCAGCTTTATTTTGCGGGAGACTGTCGGGGAGCTGTTTTTT
CDR3aa: CASSFILRETVGELFF
len: 16
d_gene: TRBD2
v_gene: TRBV13
j_gene: TRBJ2-2
abundance: -

CDR3nt: TGTGCCAGCACCCATTGGCAGGGGGCGCAGCCCCAGCATTTT
CDR3aa: CASTHWQGAQPQHF
len: 14
d_gene: TRBD1
v_gene: TRBV6-6
j_gene: TRBJ1-5
abundance: -

CDR3nt: TGTGCCAGCAGCCAATCGATGGAGGGGGAGCTGTTTTTT
CDR3aa: CASSQSMEGELFF
len: 13
d_gene: -
v_gene: TRBV16
j_gene: TRBJ2-2
abundance: -

CDR3nt: TGTGCCAGCAGTTGGGGGGGAAAACTGTTTTTT
CDR3aa: CASSWGGKLFF
len: 11
d_gene: -
v_gene: TRBV28
j_gene: TRBJ1-4
abundance: -

CDR3nt: TGCGCCAGCAGCTTCCGGGGGGCATCTGAAGCTTTCTTT
CDR3aa: CASSFRGASEAFF
len: 13
d_gene: -
v_gene: TRBV5-1
j_gene: TRBJ1-1
abundance: -